This T cell receptor (beta chain) was retrieved from a study of technical replicates of blood from several donors. CDR1 is SEHNR, CDR2 FQNEAQ, per germline (reference sequence). The CDR3 covers 14 residues. J lost 4 bases, V lost 5 bases, and 7 bases had no gene match. Repertoires were generated with immunoSEQ multiplex PCR, while TCRdb's copy carries only in-frame clones and drops some. The repertoire holds around 63,000 clones, 80% to 95% seen once, with about 4.4% in the top ten. This chain connects TRBV7-9 to TRBJ1-2; TRBD1 matches at 7 bases. The source is a human donor in good health. Some clones in this sample may be carry-over from other donors' samples. Sequencing was done on a sample of PBMCs. The CDR3 loop is CASSPPGQSYGYTF. CDR3 sequence (DNA): TGTGCCAGCAGCCCCCCGGGACAGAGCTATGGCTACACCTTC.